The rows below give T cell receptor beta chains drawn from one sample of a study of PD-1 blockade in classical Hodgkin lymphoma. Only in-frame clones appear in the TCRdb table, and some are missing; sequencing was by immunoSEQ multiplex PCR. Here the sample spans fewer than 25,000 clones, approximately 80% being singletons. The source was peripheral blood mononuclear cells (PBMCs), collected before the second cycle of nivolumab. The receptors come from a human donor with classical Hodgkin lymphoma. CDR3s include the opening cysteine and the closing phenylalanine or tryptophan. D genes are given only for firm matches. The size of a clone is reported for some rows only, either as once, few or many, or as a class for expanded clones.

clone_size j_call v_call cdr3_length d_call cdr3_aa cdr3_nt
. TRBJ1-4 TRBV4-1 16 TRBD1 CASSRGQGASNEKLFF TGCGCCAGCAGCCGGGGACAGGGGGCCAGTAATGAAAAACTGTTTTTT
. TRBJ2-7 TRBV7-6 13 . CASSLGRTYEQYF TGTGCCAGCAGCTTAGGACGGACCTACGAGCAGTACTTC
. TRBJ2-5 TRBV5-4 13 . CASSSRPRETQYF TGTGCCAGCAGCTCCCGACCGAGAGAGACCCAGTACTTC
. TRBJ2-1 TRBV5-1 14 TRBD1 CASSLGQGHDEQFF TGCGCCAGCAGCTTGGGACAGGGGCACGATGAGCAGTTCTTC
. TRBJ1-1 TRBV18 15 TRBD1 CASSLHRGRNTEAFF TGTGCCAGCTCACTCCACAGGGGCCGCAACACTGAAGCTTTCTTT
. TRBJ2-7 TRBV27 14 TRBD1 CASSRRTGAYEQYF TGTGCCAGCAGCCGCCGGACAGGAGCCTACGAGCAGTACTTC
. TRBJ2-4 TRBV27 15 TRBD1 CANPRDRVSKNIQYF TGTGCCAACCCTAGGGACAGGGTCAGCAAAAACATTCAGTACTTC
. TRBJ1-1 TRBV6-5 12 . CASSWDGTEAFF TGTGCCAGCAGTTGGGATGGGACTGAAGCTTTCTTT
once TRBJ2-7 TRBV11-3 13 . CASSLDTEWMQYF TGTGCCAGCAGCTTAGACACAGAGTGGATGCAGTACTTC
. TRBJ2-7 TRBV6-6 14 . CASSYSSQYYEQYF TGTGCCAGCAGTTACTCGTCTCAGTACTACGAGCAGTACTTC
. TRBJ1-5 TRBV5-6 14 . CASSYLGAGQPQHF TGTGCCAGCAGTTACCTAGGCGCCGGTCAGCCCCAGCATTTT
. TRBJ2-2 TRBV30 19 TRBD1 CAWSDLWKLDRANTGELFF TGTGCCTGGAGTGATTTGTGGAAACTGGACAGGGCGAACACCGGGGAGCTGTTTTTT
. TRBJ1-4 TRBV21-1 15 . CASSTAGGKRRCLFF TGTGCCAGCAGCACCGCAGGTGGGAAAAGGCGATGCCTGTTTTTT
. TRBJ2-7 TRBV5-1 14 TRBD2 CASSFTGGTYEQYF TGCGCCAGCAGCTTTACGGGGGGGACCTACGAGCAGTACTTC
. TRBJ2-7 TRBV4-1 15 TRBD1 CASSQARDSFYEQYF TGCGCCAGCAGCCAGGCCAGGGACAGTTTCTACGAGCAGTACTTC
. TRBJ1-6 TRBV6-1 14 . CASREAHFNSPLHF TGTGCCAGCAGGGAAGCACACTTTAATTCACCCCTCCACTTT
. TRBJ2-3 TRBV7-2 15 TRBD2 CASSASGTSTDTQYF TGTGCCAGCAGCGCGAGCGGGACTAGCACAGATACGCAGTATTTT
. TRBJ1-2 TRBV11-1 17 . CASSELWTQNVDYGYTF TGTGCCAGCAGTGAACTGTGGACTCAGAACGTCGACTATGGCTACACCTTC
. TRBJ2-7 TRBV30 15 TRBD1 CAWSDPWDRTYEQYF TGTGCCTGGAGTGACCCCTGGGACAGGACCTACGAGCAGTACTTC
. TRBJ1-5 TRBV4-1 15 TRBD1 CASSLRQGENQPQHF TGCGCCAGCAGCCTAAGACAGGGAGAGAATCAGCCCCAGCATTTT
once TRBJ1-3 TRBV5-1 16 . CASSLGQFGSGNTIYF TGCGCCAGCAGCTTGGGACAGTTTGGCTCTGGAAACACCATATATTTT
. TRBJ2-7 TRBV5-1 12 TRBD1 CASSLQGSEQYF TGCGCCAGCAGCTTACAGGGGTCCGAGCAGTACTTC
. TRBJ1-3 TRBV23-1 20 TRBD1 CASSQSKRQGFVLSGNTIYF TGCGCCAGCAGTCAATCGAAGAGACAGGGGTTTGTCCTCTCTGGAAACACCATATATTTT
. TRBJ2-3 TRBV18 13 . CASAAQTWDTQYF TGTGCCAGCGCTGCCCAAACGTGGGATACGCAGTATTTT
few TRBJ2-7 TRBV2 13 . CASSEDSYGEQYF TGTGCCAGCAGTGAGGACAGTTATGGCGAGCAGTACTTC
. TRBJ1-6 TRBV5-1 14 TRBD1 CASSLQGANSPLHF TGCGCCAGCAGCCTCCAGGGGGCAAATTCACCCCTCCACTTT
. TRBJ1-5 TRBV4-3 13 . CASSQDFNQPQHF TGCGCCAGCAGCCAAGATTTCAATCAGCCCCAGCATTTT
. TRBJ1-2 TRBV28 13 . CASSQALNYGYTF TGTGCCAGCAGTCAAGCACTTAACTATGGCTACACCTTC
. TRBJ2-7 TRBV28 12 . CASSIQGYEQYF TGTGCCAGCAGTATCCAGGGGTACGAGCAGTACTTC
few TRBJ2-2 TRBV4-3 16 . CASSQEATIRVGELFF TGCGCCAGCAGCCAAGAGGCGACAATAAGGGTCGGGGAGCTGTTTTTT
. TRBJ2-2 TRBV19 16 TRBD1 CASTDRSYANTGELFF TGTGCCAGTACGGACAGGAGCTACGCGAACACCGGGGAGCTGTTTTTT
. TRBJ2-7 TRBV5-5 13 . CASSHGTSYEQYF TGTGCCAGCAGCCACGGGACCTCCTACGAGCAGTACTTC
. TRBJ1-2 TRBV4-2 14 . CASSQENSFYGYTF TGTGCCAGCAGCCAAGAAAACAGTTTCTATGGCTACACCTTC
. TRBJ1-4 TRBV7-3 13 . CASSLTGGEKLFF TGTGCCAGCAGCTTAACAGGGGGGGAAAAACTGTTTTTT
. TRBJ2-5 TRBV2 16 TRBD2 CASSSAPLAVKETQYF TGTGCCAGCAGCTCCGCCCCACTAGCGGTGAAAGAGACCCAGTACTTC
. TRBJ2-7 TRBV2 15 . CASSQGPMPSYEQYF TGTGCCAGCAGTCAAGGTCCGATGCCCTCCTACGAGCAGTACTTC
. TRBJ2-1 TRBV7-2 14 TRBD1 CASSLVTGLNEQFF TGTGCCAGCAGCTTAGTGACAGGGCTAAATGAGCAGTTCTTC
. TRBJ2-1 TRBV28 15 TRBD2 CASSSRRAGGNEQFF TGTGCCAGCAGTTCACGTCGGGCGGGGGGCAATGAGCAGTTCTTC
. TRBJ2-2 TRBV11-3 13 . CASSRLNTGELFF TGTGCCAGCAGCCGCCTTAACACCGGGGAGCTGTTTTTT
medium-sized TRBJ1-2 TRBV5-4 14 . CASSGLGVNYGYTF TGTGCCAGCAGCGGACTCGGGGTTAACTATGGCTACACCTTC
few TRBJ1-5 TRBV6-1 12 . CASRYQGQPQHF TGTGCCAGCAGGTACCAGGGCCAGCCCCAGCATTTT
. TRBJ2-3 TRBV2 15 . CASSEETLTQSTQYF TGTGCCAGCAGTGAAGAAACACTAACACAGAGTACGCAGTATTTT
. TRBJ2-3 TRBV19 16 TRBD2 CASSKQAGVSTDTQYF TGTGCCAGTAGTAAACAAGCGGGGGTAAGCACAGATACGCAGTATTTT
. TRBJ2-4 TRBV5-1 17 TRBD2 CASSSYPGGHDKNIQYF TGCGCCAGCAGCTCCTATCCGGGGGGGCACGACAAAAACATTCAGTACTTC
. TRBJ2-7 TRBV7-8 15 . CASSFSGRLSYEQYF TGTGCCAGCAGCTTTTCAGGGCGTCTTTCCTACGAGCAGTACTTC
. TRBJ2-3 TRBV5-4 16 TRBD2 CASSPLAGASTDTQYF TGTGCCAGCAGCCCCTTAGCGGGGGCAAGCACAGATACGCAGTATTTT
. TRBJ2-5 TRBV2 16 TRBD2 CASSAVAGWGQETQYF TGTGCCAGCAGCGCCGTAGCGGGCTGGGGCCAAGAGACCCAGTACTTC
. TRBJ2-7 TRBV29-1 16 TRBD1 CSVEDFAGQGSYEQYF TGCAGCGTTGAGGACTTCGCGGGACAGGGTTCCTACGAGCAGTACTTC
few TRBJ1-4 TRBV27 15 . CASSLQGPFNEKLFF TGTGCCAGCAGTTTACAGGGACCGTTTAATGAAAAACTGTTTTTT
. TRBJ2-2 TRBV11-2 12 TRBD1 CASSQGAGELFF TGTGCCAGCAGCCAGGGGGCCGGGGAGCTGTTTTTT
. TRBJ1-1 TRBV4-1 14 . CASSPREGGTEAFF TGCGCCAGCAGCCCGAGGGAGGGCGGGACTGAAGCTTTCTTT
. TRBJ1-3 TRBV6-1 20 TRBD1 CASSASVGTGGVISGNTIYF TGTGCCAGCAGTGCATCCGTGGGGACAGGGGGGGTTATCTCTGGAAACACCATATATTTT
once TRBJ1-2 TRBV5-4 13 TRBD1 CASSSGQDPGYTF TGTGCCAGCAGCTCCGGACAGGACCCTGGCTACACCTTC